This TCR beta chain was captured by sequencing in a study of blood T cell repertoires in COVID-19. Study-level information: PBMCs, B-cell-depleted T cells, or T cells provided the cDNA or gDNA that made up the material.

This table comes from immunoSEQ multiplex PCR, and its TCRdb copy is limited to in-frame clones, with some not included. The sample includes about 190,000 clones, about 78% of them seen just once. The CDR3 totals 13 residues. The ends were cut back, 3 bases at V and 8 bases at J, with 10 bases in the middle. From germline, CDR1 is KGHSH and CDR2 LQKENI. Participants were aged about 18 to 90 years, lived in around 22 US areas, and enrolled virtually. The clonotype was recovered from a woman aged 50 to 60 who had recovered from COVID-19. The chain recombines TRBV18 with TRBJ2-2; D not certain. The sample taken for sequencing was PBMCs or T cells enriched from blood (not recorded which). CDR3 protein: CASSPSTLGELFF. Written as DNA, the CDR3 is TGTGCCAGCTCACCTTCTACCTTGGGGGAGCTGTTTTTT.